Listed below are T cell receptor beta chains from one sample, sequenced in a study of regulatory T cells in long-lasting Graves disease. TCRdb re-derived calls from the multiplex PCR reads in MiXCR, one entry per CDR3 protein. Counted here are some 370,000 distinct CDR3 sequences, about 12% occurring once; the ten biggest clones make up approximately 19%. The sample was also reused in another study, on T cells in Graves' hyperthyroidism and ophthalmopathy.

Specimen: peripheral blood mononuclear cells (PBMCs), collected at new diagnosis, from a patient treated with antithyroid drugs. The receptors were sampled from a woman younger than 30 with Graves disease. Each CDR3 is given with its conserved first and last residue. D genes are given only for firm matches.

TRBJ2-3 | TRBV20-1 | - | CSARGEGKGTQYF
TRBJ2-1 | TRBV6-1 | TRBD2 | CASSPPPSGLANEQFF
TRBJ1-4 | TRBV13 | - | CASSVTRTNEKLFF
TRBJ1-1 | TRBV28 | TRBD1 | CASSLTGERTEASF
TRBJ2-1 | TRBV27 | - | CASSRIQDNEQFF
TRBJ2-3 | TRBV12-3/TRBV12-4 | TRBD2 | CASNLAGAGADTQYF
TRBJ1-6 | TRBV9 | - | CASSGVLGWNSPLHF
TRBJ1-1 | TRBV19 | - | CASSIVSGRMNTEAFF
TRBJ1-5 | TRBV7-6 | - | CASSLGGGFYANQPQHF
TRBJ2-1 | TRBV11-3 | - | CASSLKLAPYNEQFF
TRBJ2-1 | TRBV30 | TRBD2 | CAWSVRTSIVDEQFF
TRBJ1-3 | TRBV20-1 | - | CSAHPFEDGNTIYF
TRBJ1-2 | TRBV30 | - | CAWSGRASDGYTF
TRBJ1-4 | TRBV10-3 | - | CAISSWGLPASNEKLFF
TRBJ1-1 | TRBV19 | - | CASQHRHTEAFF
TRBJ2-1 | TRBV5-4 | - | CASSHRTVNYNEQFF
TRBJ2-5 | TRBV5-1 | - | CASSLWTQETQYF
TRBJ2-5 | TRBV9 | TRBD1 | CASSETGIQTQYF
TRBJ2-3 | TRBV5-1 | - | CASSHEGSHTNTQYF
TRBJ1-1 | TRBV7-2 | - | CASTYPRGQRAEAFF
TRBJ1-1 | TRBV7-6 | - | CASSLVRGVREAFF
TRBJ2-7 | TRBV27 | - | CASSPQQEVHLEQYF
TRBJ2-3 | TRBV24-1 | - | CATSDRGPEADTQYF
TRBJ2-5 | TRBV4-3 | - | CASSQGRMSETQYF
TRBJ1-1 | TRBV9 | - | CAGSVSGYLGKKTEAFF
TRBJ2-7 | TRBV7-2 | - | CASSLRDSPYEQYF
TRBJ1-2 | TRBV19 | - | CATTSLGMAGYTF
TRBJ1-1 | TRBV7-6 | - | CASSPRTQREDMNTEAFF
TRBJ1-1 | TRBV14 | - | CASSQEILNTEAFF
TRBJ1-1 | TRBV6-1 | - | CASRLDSRMNTEAFF
TRBJ1-2 | TRBV28 | - | CASSPIGDYYGYTF
TRBJ2-1 | TRBV29-1 | TRBD1 | CSVVDRGVHEQFF
TRBJ1-4 | TRBV20-1 | - | CSARDPRGGGTNEKLFF
TRBJ2-1 | TRBV6-1 | TRBD2 | CASSEGTSGGVQFF
TRBJ1-2 | TRBV7-6 | TRBD1 | CASSPTGGVYGYTF
TRBJ2-1 | TRBV4-1 | TRBD2 | CASSLPALAGLHNEQFF
TRBJ2-7 | TRBV28 | - | CASRYQGKSYEQYF